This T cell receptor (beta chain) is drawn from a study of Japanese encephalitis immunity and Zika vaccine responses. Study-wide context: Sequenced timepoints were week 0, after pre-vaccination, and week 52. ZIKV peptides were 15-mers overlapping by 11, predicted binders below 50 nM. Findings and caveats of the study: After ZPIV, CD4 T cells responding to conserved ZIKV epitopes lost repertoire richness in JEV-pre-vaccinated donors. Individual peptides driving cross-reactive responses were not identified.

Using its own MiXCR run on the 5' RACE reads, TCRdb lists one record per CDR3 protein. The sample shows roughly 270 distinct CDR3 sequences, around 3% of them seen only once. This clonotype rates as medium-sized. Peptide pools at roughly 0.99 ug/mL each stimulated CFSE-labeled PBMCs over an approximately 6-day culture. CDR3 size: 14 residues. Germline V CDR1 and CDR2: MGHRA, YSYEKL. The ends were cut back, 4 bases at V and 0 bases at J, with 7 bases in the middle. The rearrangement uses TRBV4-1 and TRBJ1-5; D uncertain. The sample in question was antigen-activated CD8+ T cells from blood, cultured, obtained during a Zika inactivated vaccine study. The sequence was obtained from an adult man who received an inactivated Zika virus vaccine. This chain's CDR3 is CASSLYHSNQPQHF. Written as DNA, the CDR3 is TGCGCCAGCAGCCTGTATCATAGCAATCAGCCCCAGCATTTT.